These 11 T cell receptor beta chains originate from one sample sequenced in a study of blood T cell repertoires in COVID-19. Sequencing used immunoSEQ multiplex PCR; TCRdb keeps in-frame clones, though not all of them. The profile covers about 370,000 clones, with approximately 88% appearing a single time and around 3% taken by the ten largest. Sequencing was carried out using peripheral blood. Receptors originate from a woman aged 25 to 39 with COVID-19, enrolled during active disease.

The chain combines TRBV12-2 with TRBJ2-7; TRBD1 reflects the table's D call only, with no check against the DNA. TRBV12-2 is recorded as a pseudogene. The CDR3 is 14 residues long. Here the CDR3 DNA reads TGTGCAAGTCGCTGCCAGGACAGTTCCTACGAGCAGTACGTC. Translation gives CASRCQDSSYEQYV.

In its sample, this clone was seen once. This chain joins TRBV7-2 and TRBJ2-3; D perhaps matches TRBD2 (5 bases). V shed 5 bases and J shed 0 bases, with 12 bases lying between them. This CDR3 has 15 residues. CDR1 and CDR2 from the germline V gene are SGHTA and FQGNSA. The DNA of the CDR3 is TGTGCCAGCAGCCTTGAAAGCGGCAGCACAGATACGCAGTATTTT. This gives the protein CASSLESGSTDTQYF.

This clone was counted once. The chain recombines TRBV24-1 with TRBJ1-1; D gene ambiguous. This CDR3 has 12 amino acids. Germline-derived CDR1 and CDR2 are KGHDR and SFDVKD. Trimming removed 3 bases at V and 6 bases at J, with 7 bases between. CDR3 DNA sequence: TGTGCCACCAGTGATGAGTACCCTGAAGCTTTCTTT. Translation: CATSDEYPEAFF.

Points on this clone: Sequence at one end of the junction differs from germline and may be a read error. J is TRBJ1-2 and V is TRBV5-1; 10 positions match TRBD1. Germline CDR1 and CDR2: SGHRS and YFSETQ. The CDR3 extends over 15 amino acids. This chain's CDR3 is CASTLTGGSFDGYTF. CDR3 DNA sequence: TGCGCCAGCACCTTGACAGGGGGCTCATTTGATGGCTACACCTTC.

This chain uses TRBV19 with TRBJ1-4; TRBD1 aligns across 9 bases. Germline lookup yields CDR1 LNHDA and CDR2 SQIVND (reference sequence). This CDR3 has 15 amino acids. V was pared by 5 bases and J by 7 bases, with 8 bases of the junction left unmatched. This CDR3 reads CASSPGTGWGEKLFF. DNA for the CDR3: TGTGCCAGTAGTCCCGGGACAGGGTGGGGTGAAAAACTGTTTTTT. The full variable domain, its missing parts supplied by reference TRBV19 and TRBJ1-4, is DGGITQSPKYLFRKEGQNVTLSCEQNLNHDAMYWYRQDPGQGLRLIYYSQIVNDFQKGDIAEGYSVSREKKESFPLTVTSAQKNPTAFYLCASSPGTGWGEKLFFGSGTQLSVL.

This chain links TRBV7-2 with TRBJ2-3; D may be TRBD2 (6 bases). Trimming removed 3 bases at V and 2 bases at J, with 12 bases between. CDR1 is SGHTA and CDR2 is FQGNSA in the germline V gene. The CDR3 covers 15 residues. As DNA, the CDR3 is TGTGCCAGCAGCTTCAGCGGGCGCTACACAGATACGCAGTATTTT. Translation: CASSFSGRYTDTQYF.

The gene calls are TRBV21-1 and TRBJ1-2; the table's D call of TRBD1 was not tested on the DNA. TRBV21-1 is recorded as a pseudogene. The CDR3 runs to 12 residues. For the CDR3, the DNA is TGTGCCAGCAGCAGGGGCAGTCCTGGCTACACCTTC. Translating it yields CASSRGSPGYTF.

This clone was recorded once. CDR3 nucleotide sequence: TGCGCCAGCAGCTTGGGACAGGGCTCCTACAATGAGCAGTTCTTC. As protein: CASSLGQGSYNEQFF. This chain links TRBV5-1 with TRBJ2-1, with TRBD1 matching 7 bases. Germline-derived CDR1 and CDR2 are SGHRS and YFSETQ. Losses at the gene ends were 0 bases for V and 0 bases for J; bases not matched to a gene: 0. The CDR3 is 15 residues long.

The chain has TRBV30 and TRBJ2-1; TRBD2 aligns across 11 bases. Germline V CDR1 and CDR2: GTSNPN, SVGIG (reference sequence). The CDR3 is 17 residues long. J was trimmed by 5 bases and V by 0 bases; bases with no gene match: 9. CDR3 sequence reads: CAWSVLPPGLADNEQFF. CDR3 in DNA: TGTGCCTGGAGTGTACTCCCACCGGGACTAGCGGACAATGAGCAGTTCTTC.

The rearrangement joins TRBV3-1 (or the pseudogene TRBV3-2) to TRBJ2-2, with 10 bases identical to TRBD1. Unmatched junction bases numbered 8, after V lost 5 bases and J lost 5 bases. Germline assignment: CDR1 LGHDT and CDR2 YNNKEL (reference sequence). There are 16 residues in the CDR3. The CDR3 nucleotides are TGTGCCAGCAGCTCCGACAGGGGGCACGAAACCGGGGAGCTGTTTTTT. Encoded protein: CASSSDRGHETGELFF.

The chain is built from TRBV7-2 and TRBJ1-2, with TRBD1 matching over 9 bases. The CDR3 has 15 amino acids. V shed 5 bases, J shed 2 bases, and the junction held 6 bases outside the gene matches. CDR1 and CDR2 (germline): SGHTA, FQGNSA. The CDR3 reads CASSIRDRVNYGYTF. As DNA, the CDR3 is TGTGCCAGCAGCATCCGGGACAGGGTGAACTATGGCTACACCTTC.